The next 12 T cell receptor beta chains were all read from a single sample in a study of T cells in Graves' hyperthyroidism and ophthalmopathy. There were TCR beta CDR3 regions amplified from RNA transcripts. Primed by the HTBI set, a first-round RT-PCR was run on the TCR CDR3. TCRdb independently ran MiXCR on the multiplex PCR reads; one entry per CDR3 protein. The top ten clones hold about 31% of a sample with more than 150,000 distinct CDR3 sequences, around 15% of them seen once. Sequenced material: blood. The receptors shown here come from a woman aged 45-59 years with Graves' hyperthyroidism.

This clonotype was detected ten times or more. The rearrangement joins TRBV6-1 to TRBJ1-1, with D perhaps matching TRBD1 (5 bases). Germline V gene lookup returns CDR1 MNHNS and CDR2 SASEGT. The CDR3 totals 13 residues. Trimming took off 6 bases at V and 1 base at J, with 9 bases between the two ends. CDR3 region: CASRNQGNTEAFF. The CDR3 coding sequence is TGTGCCAGCAGGAACCAGGGGAACACTGAAGCTTTCTTT.

This clonotype has ten or more counts. The V call is TRBV20-1, the J call TRBJ2-7; unclear D gene. Germline CDR1 and CDR2: DFQATT and SNEGSKA (reference sequence). V dropped 1 base and J dropped 3 bases, with 10 bases sitting between them. CDR3 length: 13 amino acids. The CDR3 DNA follows: TGCAGTGCTAGAGTCCCTATGGACTACGAGCAGTACTTC. It translates to CSARVPMDYEQYF.

This clonotype was counted ten times or more. The J gene is TRBJ1-5, the V gene TRBV6-1, with D perhaps matching TRBD1 (5 bases). This CDR3 has 19 amino acids. In germline, CDR1 is MNHNS, CDR2 SASEGT. V shed 10 bases and J shed 1 base, with 29 bases lying between them. CDR3 DNA sequence: TGTGCCACCCGAACCTCCGGACAAACCCTGGGTGGGAGCAATCAGCCCCAGCATTTT. It encodes CATRTSGQTLGGSNQPQHF.

To note about this clonotype: Its ends do not fully match the called genes, so a read error is possible. The chain links TRBV4-1 to TRBJ2-7; 7 bases align to TRBD2. There are 15 residues in the CDR3. Germline V gives CDR1 MGHRA, CDR2 YSYEKL. CDR3 region: CANSQDGGGNYEQYF. The CDR3 bases are TGCGCCAACAGCCAAGATGGCGGGGGTAACTACGAGCAGTACTTC.

In its sample, this clonotype was seen many times. A much larger clone lies one base from this, so it may be a read error. The chain uses TRBV12-3 or TRBV12-4 and TRBJ1-5, with no clear D. Trimming cost V 4 bases and J 9 bases, with 13 bases left between them. This CDR3 contains 13 residues. The DNA for the CDR3 is TGTGCCAGCAGTTCTGGTTCCCATGGGCCCCAGCATTTT. Its translation: CASSSGSHGPQHF.

The chain joins TRBV18 to TRBJ2-7; TRBD1 is a possible D gene (6 bases). The CDR3 runs to 16 residues. V was clipped by 2 bases and J by 2 bases, with 16 bases between them. Germline V gene data show CDR1 as KGHSH and CDR2 as LQKENI. The chain's CDR3 is CASSPTGQTSTYEQYF. For the CDR3, the DNA is TGTGCCAGCTCACCAACCGGACAGACCTCTACCTACGAGCAGTACTTC.

This clonotype was counted at least ten times. The chain carries TRBV12-3 or TRBV12-4 and TRBJ1-3; D is undetermined. V shed 7 bases and J shed 8 bases, with 18 bases lying between them. There are 14 residues in the CDR3. The CDR3 sequence is CASTRSPGLDTIYF. For the CDR3, the DNA is TGTGCCAGCACCAGGTCCCCCGGGTTGGACACCATATATTTT.

V and J are TRBV18 and TRBJ1-2; D perhaps matches TRBD1 (5 bases). V was clipped by 2 bases and J by 3 bases, with 7 bases between them. Germline loops: CDR1 KGHSH, CDR2 LQKENI. This CDR3 contains 13 residues. The CDR3 protein is CASSPETDYGYTF. CDR3 in DNA: TGTGCCAGCTCACCAGAGACAGACTATGGCTACACCTTC.

This clonotype came up a few times. The chain joins TRBV4-3 to TRBJ2-3; 8 nucleotides align to TRBD2. The ends lost 0 bases at V and 0 bases at J; junction bases unmatched: 5. CDR1 is LGHNA and CDR2 is YSLEER in the germline V gene. The CDR3 consists of 17 residues. Here the CDR3 reads CASSQEPRGGSTDTQYF. The CDR3 coding sequence is TGCGCCAGCAGCCAAGAGCCCCGGGGGGGAAGCACAGATACGCAGTATTTT.

V is TRBV7-9 and J is TRBJ1-1; D is undetermined. This CDR3 is built from 14 residues. With 2 bases removed from V and 4 bases from J, the gap between germline ends came to 11 bases. Per germline, CDR1 SEHNR and CDR2 FQNEAQ (reference sequence). CDR3 residues: CASSLILGSTEAFF. DNA for the CDR3: TGTGCCAGCAGCTTAATCTTGGGGAGCACTGAAGCTTTCTTT.

The sample holds many counts of this clonotype. The gene calls are TRBV2 and TRBJ2-2, with TRBD1 matching over 7 bases. Germline values: CDR1 SNHLY, CDR2 FYNNEI. The CDR3 covers 15 residues. Trimming at V came to 7 bases and at J to 0 bases, leaving 5 bases not matched to a gene. DNA for the CDR3: TGTGCCAGCATGAGACAGGGAGCGAACACCGGGGAGCTGTTTTTT. As protein: CASMRQGANTGELFF.

Of note for this clonotype: With a much larger clone just one base away, this may be a read error. J is TRBJ2-1 and V is TRBV10-3; possible D gene TRBD2, 6 bases. In germline, CDR1 is ENHRY, CDR2 SYGVKD. V was clipped by 3 bases and J by 7 bases, with 13 bases between them. CDR3 length equals 14 residues. The chain's CDR3 is CAISDPKAGNEQFF. The DNA of the CDR3 is TGTGCCATCAGTGACCCGAAGGCGGGGAATGAGCAGTTCTTC.